A single sample is the source of the 20 T cell receptor beta chains below, sequenced in a study of blood T cell repertoires in COVID-19. TCRdb keeps only in-frame clones here, not all; method: immunoSEQ multiplex PCR. The sample has about 240,000 clones, approximately 83% seen once. Specimen: peripheral blood. The source is a woman aged 25 to 39 who had recovered from COVID-19.

The chain carries TRBV5-6 and TRBJ1-3; D is unclear. Trimming took 4 bases from V and 0 from J, leaving 8 bases between them. The germline V gene has CDR1 SGHDT and CDR2 YYEEEE. This CDR3 comprises 14 residues. The CDR3 sequence is CASSARRSGNTIYF. The DNA of the CDR3 is TGTGCCAGCAGCGCGCGCCGCTCTGGAAACACCATATATTTT.

Remarks on this clone: Within the sample, other DNA sequences also encode this same CDR3. The gene calls are TRBV20-1 and TRBJ1-2; D not resolved. Between the trimmed V and J ends, which lost 0 bases and 7 bases, there was a span of 6 bases. Germline lookup yields CDR1 DFQATT and CDR2 SNEGSKA (reference sequence). The CDR3 consists of 11 residues. Here the CDR3 DNA reads TGCAGTGCTAGAGACGGTGGTGGCTACACCTTC. This gives the protein CSARDGGGYTF.

V is TRBV4-1 and J is TRBJ2-5; 7 bases align to TRBD1. CDR3 length equals 15 residues. Germline CDR1 reads MGHRA; CDR2 reads YSYEKL. With 0 bases clipped from V and 1 base from J, the junction kept 2 bases outside the gene matches. CDR3 loop: CASSQEGQLQETQYF. In nucleotides, the CDR3 is TGCGCCAGCAGCCAAGAGGGACAGCTCCAAGAGACCCAGTACTTC.

The chain is built from TRBV6-5 and TRBJ1-2; a possible D gene is TRBD1 (5 bases). This CDR3 spans 11 amino acids. Germline CDR1 reads MNHEY; CDR2 reads SVGAGI. Deletions cut 11 bases from V and 4 bases from J, with 11 bases between. The DNA for the CDR3 is TGTGCCTCAGGGCATAGCTATGGCTACACCTTC. Translation: CASGHSYGYTF.

V and J are TRBV6-2 or TRBV6-3 and TRBJ1-4, with a tentative D call TRBD1 (6 bases). V dropped 2 bases and J dropped 5 bases, with 15 bases sitting between them. Germline lookup yields CDR1 MNHEY and CDR2 SVGEGT. This CDR3 is 16 amino acids long. The CDR3 reads CASSYPRTERNEKLFF. The CDR3 DNA sequence: TGTGCCAGCAGTTACCCTCGGACAGAACGAAATGAAAAACTGTTTTTT.

The chain links TRBV18 to TRBJ2-7, with 11 bases fitting TRBD1. V lost 4 bases and J lost 5; bases outside the gene matches: 4. CDR3 length: 14 amino acids. Germline V gives CDR1 KGHSH, CDR2 LQKENI. CDR3 nucleotide sequence: TGTGCCAGCTCACAGTCGGGACAGGGGGACGAGCAGTACTTC. Translating gives CASSQSGQGDEQYF.

J is TRBJ2-5 and V is TRBV9; D is uncertain. CDR1 and CDR2 from the germline V gene are SGDLS and YYNGEE. The CDR3 totals 14 residues. The V end lost 0 bases, the J end lost 3 bases, and 9 bases lay between the germline ends. This CDR3 is CASSVGVIKETQYF. CDR3 nucleotides: TGTGCCAGCAGCGTAGGAGTCATCAAAGAGACCCAGTACTTC.

The gene calls are TRBV6-6 and TRBJ1-2; D uncertain. V lost 4 bases to trimming and J lost 4 bases, with 13 bases between them. Germline CDR1 reads MNHNY; CDR2 reads SVGAGI (reference sequence). The CDR3 covers 14 residues. The CDR3 DNA reads TGTGCCAGCAGTTTCGCACCGACTTTCTATGGCTACACCTTC. Amino acids: CASSFAPTFYGYTF.

This sequence joins TRBV19 and TRBJ2-7; TRBD1 matches 9 bases. Germline lookup yields CDR1 LNHDA and CDR2 SQIVND (reference sequence). After removal of 9 bases from V and 3 bases from J, the junction contained 3 bases not matched to a gene. This CDR3 has 12 residues. This CDR3 reads CASRDRDYEQYF. In nucleotides, the CDR3 is TGTGCCAGCCGGGACAGGGACTACGAGCAGTACTTC.

The V call is TRBV18, the J call TRBJ1-5; D is perhaps TRBD1 (5 bases). CDR1 and CDR2 (germline): KGHSH, LQKENI. V was clipped by 2 bases and J by 8 bases, with 10 bases between them. This CDR3 is built from 13 residues. The CDR3 loop is CASSPTQAEPQHF. In nucleotides, the CDR3 is TGTGCCAGCTCACCAACACAGGCTGAGCCCCAGCATTTT.

The chain recombines TRBV19 with TRBJ1-1, with 10 bases matching TRBD1. V shed 1 base, J shed 4 bases, and the junction held 3 bases outside the gene matches. From germline, CDR1 is LNHDA and CDR2 SQIVND (reference sequence). The CDR3 is made up of 15 amino acids. In DNA, the CDR3 is TGTGCCAGTAGTATAGGACAGGGGGCTCGCACTGAAGCTTTCTTT. It encodes CASSIGQGARTEAFF.

Written as DNA, the CDR3 is TGTGCCAGCAGTAGACAGGGCGGGGAGCTGTTTTTT. This gives the protein CASSRQGGELFF. The chain links TRBV6-5 to TRBJ2-2, with 7 bases identical to TRBD1. Trimming took 5 bases from V and 7 from J; bases not matched to a gene: 1. This CDR3 has 12 amino acids. Germline V CDR1 and CDR2: MNHEY, SVGAGI.

This clone was recorded once. The chain employs TRBV6-6 and TRBJ2-7; 7 nucleotides line up with TRBD2. Trimming cost V 5 bases and J 0 bases; bases outside gene matches: 1. CDR1 and CDR2 (germline): MNHNY, SVGAGI (reference sequence). This CDR3 is 13 amino acids long. The CDR3 loop is CASSRDYSYEQYF. CDR3 in DNA: TGTGCCAGCAGTCGGGACTACTCCTACGAGCAGTACTTC.

The chain recombines TRBV18 with TRBJ2-7; TRBD2 aligns across 7 bases. V shed 2 bases, J shed 5 bases, and the junction held 9 bases outside the gene matches. CDR1 and CDR2 (germline): KGHSH, LQKENI. This CDR3 comprises 15 residues. The CDR3 DNA reads as TGTGCCAGCTCACCATTGGCGGGAGCCGGGGACGAGCAGTACTTC. Translation gives CASSPLAGAGDEQYF.

This chain uses TRBV5-5 with TRBJ2-7; TRBD1 is a possible D gene (7 bases). The CDR3 loop spans 15 amino acids. V lost 4 bases to trimming and J lost 3 bases, with 17 bases between them. The germline V gene has CDR1 SGHKS and CDR2 YYEKEE (reference sequence). In DNA form, the CDR3 reads TGTGCCAGCAGCACGACAGGGAGGTGGATCTACGAGCAGTACTTC. Protein product: CASSTTGRWIYEQYF.

V gene TRBV7-3 combines with J gene TRBJ2-1; TRBD2 agrees at 8 bases. Trimming removed 1 base from V and 7 bases from J; junction bases left unmatched: 9. Germline CDR1 reads SGHTA; CDR2 reads FQGTGA. There are 16 residues in the CDR3. The CDR3 DNA is TGTGCCAGCAGCTTAAGACCGGGGGGGCGTTTGAATGAGCAGTTCTTC. Amino acids: CASSLRPGGRLNEQFF.

This chain connects TRBV5-1 to TRBJ2-1, with TRBD1 matching 10 bases. From germline, CDR1 is SGHRS and CDR2 YFSETQ. This CDR3 has 17 amino acids. With V trimmed by 0 bases and J by 7 bases, 10 bases remained unmatched. The CDR3 nucleotides read TGCGCCAGCAGCTTGGATTTAGTCGGGACAGGGGTGAATGAGCAGTTCTTC. It translates to CASSLDLVGTGVNEQFF.

The genes are TRBV19 and TRBJ1-3, with 8 bases lining up with TRBD1. J lost 0 bases, V lost 4 bases, and 2 bases had no gene match. This CDR3 spans 15 amino acids. CDR1 LNHDA and CDR2 SQIVND come from the germline V gene (reference sequence). The CDR3 protein is CASSRDRSSGNTIYF. CDR3 bases: TGTGCCAGTAGTAGGGACAGGAGCTCTGGAAACACCATATATTTT.

The chain links TRBV7-9 to TRBJ1-1, with TRBD1 as a possible D gene (6 bases). Germline assignment: CDR1 SEHNR and CDR2 FQNEAQ (reference sequence). V shed 4 bases and J shed 3 bases, with 12 bases lying between them. The CDR3 is made up of 14 amino acids. The CDR3 region is CASSSTGLDTEAFF. The CDR3 DNA sequence: TGTGCCAGCAGCTCAACAGGGTTGGACACTGAAGCTTTCTTT.

The V gene is TRBV2, the J gene TRBJ1-1, with D hard to call. V lost 7 bases to trimming and J lost 1 base, with 10 bases between them. Germline CDR1 and CDR2: SNHLY and FYNNEI. The CDR3 is 13 residues long. CDR3 sequence: CASKRTGNTEAFF. Written as DNA, the CDR3 is TGTGCCAGCAAGCGGACGGGGAACACTGAAGCTTTCTTT.